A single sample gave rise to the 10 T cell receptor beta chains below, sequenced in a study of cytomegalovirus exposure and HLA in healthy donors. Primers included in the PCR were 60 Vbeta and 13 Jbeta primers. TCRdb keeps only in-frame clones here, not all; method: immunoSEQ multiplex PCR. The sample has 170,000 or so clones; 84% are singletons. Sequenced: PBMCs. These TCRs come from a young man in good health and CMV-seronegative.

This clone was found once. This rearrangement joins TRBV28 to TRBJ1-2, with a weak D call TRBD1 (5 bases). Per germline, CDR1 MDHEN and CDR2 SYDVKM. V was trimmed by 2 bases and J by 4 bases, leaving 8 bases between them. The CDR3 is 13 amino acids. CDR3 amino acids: CASSLQGPYGYTF. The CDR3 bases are TGTGCCAGCAGTTTACAGGGCCCCTATGGCTACACCTTC.

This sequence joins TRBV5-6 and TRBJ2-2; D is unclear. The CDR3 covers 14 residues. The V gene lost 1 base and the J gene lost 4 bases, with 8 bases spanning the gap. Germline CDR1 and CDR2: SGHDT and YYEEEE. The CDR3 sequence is CASSLIAATGELFF. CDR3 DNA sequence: TGTGCCAGCAGCTTGATAGCAGCCACCGGGGAGCTGTTTTTT.

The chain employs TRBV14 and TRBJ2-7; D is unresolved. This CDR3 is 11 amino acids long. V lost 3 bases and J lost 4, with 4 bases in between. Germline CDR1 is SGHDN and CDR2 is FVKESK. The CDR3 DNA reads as TGTGCCAGCAGCCATACATACGAGCAGTACTTC. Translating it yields CASSHTYEQYF. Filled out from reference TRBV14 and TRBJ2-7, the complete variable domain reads EAGVTQFPSHSVIEKGQTVTLRCDPISGHDNLYWYRRVMGKEIKFLLHFVKESKQDESGMPNNRFLAERTGGTYSTLKVQPAELEDSGVYFCASSHTYEQYFGPGTRLTVT.

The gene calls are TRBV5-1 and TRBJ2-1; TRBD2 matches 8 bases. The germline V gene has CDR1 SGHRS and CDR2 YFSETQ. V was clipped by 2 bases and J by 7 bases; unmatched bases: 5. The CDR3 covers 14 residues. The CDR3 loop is CASSFGGVENEQFF. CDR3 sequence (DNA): TGCGCCAGCAGCTTCGGGGGGGTTGAAAATGAGCAGTTCTTC.

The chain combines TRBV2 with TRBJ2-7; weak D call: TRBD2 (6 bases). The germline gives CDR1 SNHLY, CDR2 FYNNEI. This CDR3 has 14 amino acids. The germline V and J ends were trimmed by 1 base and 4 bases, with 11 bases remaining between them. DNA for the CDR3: TGTGCCAGCAGTGAAGTCGGGGGAGTTTACGAGCAGTACTTC. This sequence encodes CASSEVGGVYEQYF.

The CDR3 spells CASMMAQSGDTQYF. The CDR3 bases are TGCGCCAGCATGATGGCCCAGTCAGGGGATACGCAGTATTTT. V is TRBV5-1 and J is TRBJ2-3; TRBD1 is a possible D gene (5 bases). This CDR3 has 14 residues. Trimming stripped 6 bases from V and 6 bases from J, with 17 bases between. Germline assignment: CDR1 SGHRS and CDR2 YFSETQ. The whole variable domain, filled in from reference TRBV5-1 and TRBJ2-3, reads KAGVTQTPRYLIKTRGQQVTLSCSPISGHRSVSWYQQTPGQGLQFLFEYFSETQRNKGNFPGRFSGRQFSNSRSEMNVSTLELGDSALYLCASMMAQSGDTQYFGPGTRLTVL.

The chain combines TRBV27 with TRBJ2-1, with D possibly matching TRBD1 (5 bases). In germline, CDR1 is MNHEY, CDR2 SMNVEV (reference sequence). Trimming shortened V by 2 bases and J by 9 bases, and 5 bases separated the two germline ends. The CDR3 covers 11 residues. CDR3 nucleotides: TGTGCCAGCAGTTTAGGGGCTGAGCAGTTCTTC. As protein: CASSLGAEQFF.

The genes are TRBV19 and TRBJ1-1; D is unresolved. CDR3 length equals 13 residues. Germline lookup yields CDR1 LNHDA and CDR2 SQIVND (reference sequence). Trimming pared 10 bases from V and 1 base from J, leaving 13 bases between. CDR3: CATQKRENTEAFF. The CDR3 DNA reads TGTGCCACGCAGAAGAGGGAGAACACTGAAGCTTTCTTT. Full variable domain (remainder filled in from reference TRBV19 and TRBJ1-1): DGGITQSPKYLFRKEGQNVTLSCEQNLNHDAMYWYRQDPGQGLRLIYYSQIVNDFQKGDIAEGYSVSREKKESFPLTVTSAQKNPTAFYLCATQKRENTEAFFGQGTRLTVV.

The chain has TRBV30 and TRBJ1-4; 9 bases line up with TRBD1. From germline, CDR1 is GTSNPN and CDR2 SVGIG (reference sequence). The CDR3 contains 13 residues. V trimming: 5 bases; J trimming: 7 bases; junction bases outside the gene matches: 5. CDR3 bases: TGTGCCTGGGCGACAGGGGGACCTGAAAAACTGTTTTTT. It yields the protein CAWATGGPEKLFF.

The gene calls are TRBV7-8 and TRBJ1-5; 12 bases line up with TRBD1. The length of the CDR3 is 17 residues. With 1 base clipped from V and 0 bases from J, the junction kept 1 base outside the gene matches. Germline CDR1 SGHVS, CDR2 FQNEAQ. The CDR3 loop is CASSLVGQGASNQPQHF. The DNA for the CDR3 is TGTGCCAGCAGCTTAGTGGGACAGGGGGCTAGCAATCAGCCCCAGCATTTT.